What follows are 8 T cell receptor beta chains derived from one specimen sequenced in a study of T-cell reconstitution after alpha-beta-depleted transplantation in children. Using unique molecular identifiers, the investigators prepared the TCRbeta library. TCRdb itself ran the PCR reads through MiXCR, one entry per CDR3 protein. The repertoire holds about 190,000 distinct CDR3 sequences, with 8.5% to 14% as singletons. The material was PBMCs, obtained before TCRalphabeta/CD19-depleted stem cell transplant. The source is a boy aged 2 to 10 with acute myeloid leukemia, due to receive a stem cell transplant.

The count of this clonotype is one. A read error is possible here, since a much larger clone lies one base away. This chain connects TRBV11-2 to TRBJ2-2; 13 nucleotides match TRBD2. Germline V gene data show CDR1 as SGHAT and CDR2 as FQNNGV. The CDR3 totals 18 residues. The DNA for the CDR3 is TGTGCCAGCAGAATAAAGGGACTAGCGGGACGACTTACCGGGGAGCAGTTTTTT. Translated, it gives CASRIKGLAGRLTGEQFF.

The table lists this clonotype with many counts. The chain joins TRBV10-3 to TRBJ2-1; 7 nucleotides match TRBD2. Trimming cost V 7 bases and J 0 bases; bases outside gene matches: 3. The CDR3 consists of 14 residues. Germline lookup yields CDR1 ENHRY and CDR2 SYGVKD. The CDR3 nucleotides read TGTGCCATCAAAGGCGGGAGCTCCTACAATGAGCAGTTCTTC. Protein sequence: CAIKGGSSYNEQFF.

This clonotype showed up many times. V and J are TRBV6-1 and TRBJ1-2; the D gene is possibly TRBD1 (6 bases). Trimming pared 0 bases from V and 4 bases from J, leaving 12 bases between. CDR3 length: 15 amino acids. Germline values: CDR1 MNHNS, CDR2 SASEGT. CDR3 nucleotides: TGTGCCAGCAGTGAAGCCCTTCAGACAGGCTATGGCTACACCTTC. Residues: CASSEALQTGYGYTF.

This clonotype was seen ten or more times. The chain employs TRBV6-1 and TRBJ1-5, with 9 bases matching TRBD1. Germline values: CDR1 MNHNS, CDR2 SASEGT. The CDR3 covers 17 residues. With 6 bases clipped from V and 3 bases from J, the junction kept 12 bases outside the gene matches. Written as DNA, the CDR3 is TGTGCCAGCAGCGGTATCCGGACAGGGGATTTCAATCAGCCCCAGCATTTT. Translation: CASSGIRTGDFNQPQHF.

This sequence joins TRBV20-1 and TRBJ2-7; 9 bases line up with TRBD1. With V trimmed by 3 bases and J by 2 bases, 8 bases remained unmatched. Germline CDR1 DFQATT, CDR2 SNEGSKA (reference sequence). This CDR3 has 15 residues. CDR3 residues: CSASRGQGFPYEQYV. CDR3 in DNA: TGCAGTGCTAGTAGGGGACAGGGATTCCCCTACGAGCAGTACGTC.

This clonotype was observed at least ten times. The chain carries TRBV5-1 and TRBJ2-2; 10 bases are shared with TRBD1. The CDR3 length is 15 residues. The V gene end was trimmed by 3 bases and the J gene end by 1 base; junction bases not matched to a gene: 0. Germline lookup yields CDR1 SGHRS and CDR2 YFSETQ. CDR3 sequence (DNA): TGCGCCAGCAGCTGGGACAGGGGGAACACCGGGGAGCTGTTTTTT. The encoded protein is CASSWDRGNTGELFF.

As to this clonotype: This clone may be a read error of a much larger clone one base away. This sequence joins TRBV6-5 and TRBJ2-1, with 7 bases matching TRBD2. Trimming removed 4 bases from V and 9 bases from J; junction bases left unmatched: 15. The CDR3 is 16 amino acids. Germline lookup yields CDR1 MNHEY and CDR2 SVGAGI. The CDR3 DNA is TGTGCCAGCAGTTGGACTAGAGGGAGTATCAACAGTGAGCAGTTCTTC. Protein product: CASSWTRGSINSEQFF.

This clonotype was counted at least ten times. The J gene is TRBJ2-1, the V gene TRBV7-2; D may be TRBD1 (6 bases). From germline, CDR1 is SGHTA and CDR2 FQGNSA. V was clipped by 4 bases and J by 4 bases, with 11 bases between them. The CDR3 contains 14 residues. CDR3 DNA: TGTGCCAGCAGCTGGACAGTCGCTTACAATGAGCAGTTCTTC. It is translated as CASSWTVAYNEQFF.